Below, 13 T cell receptor beta chains from the same sample are listed, as sequenced in a study of cytomegalovirus exposure and HLA in healthy donors. Assay: immunoSEQ multiplex PCR; the TCRdb copy retains only in-frame clones and omits some. The sample has approximately 170,000 clones, just under 85% seen once. Sample: PBMCs. All receptors come from a man aged 30-40 years in good health and CMV-seropositive.

This clone was picked up a small number of times. V usage is TRBV27 and J usage is TRBJ1-1, with D possibly matching TRBD1 (6 bases). The V and J ends lost 6 bases and 3 bases respectively, with 20 bases between them. This CDR3 contains 16 residues. Germline V gene sequence: CDR1 MNHEY, CDR2 SMNVEV (reference sequence). This CDR3 is CASRYNRVTGDTEAFF. DNA of the CDR3: TGTGCCAGCAGATACAACAGGGTGACGGGCGACACTGAAGCTTTCTTT.

This clone was counted between two and nine times. The V and J genes are TRBV6-1 and TRBJ2-1; D might be TRBD1 (6 bases). Between the trimmed V and J ends, which lost 7 bases and 1 base, there was a span of 11 bases. Germline CDR1 and CDR2: MNHNS and SASEGT. This CDR3 has 14 residues. CDR3 amino acids: CASMTGHSYNEQFF. The CDR3 nucleotides are TGTGCCAGCATGACAGGTCATTCCTACAATGAGCAGTTCTTC.

CDR3 in amino acids: CASGLNTEAFF. CDR3 sequence (DNA): TGTGCCAGCGGCCTGAACACTGAAGCTTTCTTT. The V gene is TRBV5-6, the J gene TRBJ1-1; D ambiguous. The CDR3 is 11 residues long. The V gene lost 7 bases and the J gene lost 0 bases, with 4 bases spanning the gap. Germline V gene sequence: CDR1 SGHDT, CDR2 YYEEEE.

The CDR3 DNA reads as TGTGCCAGCAGCCCTTTAGGGGGACCGACCGGGGAGCTGTTTTTT. It encodes CASSPLGGPTGELFF. This rearrangement joins TRBV7-2 to TRBJ2-2, with D possibly matching TRBD1 (6 bases). The CDR3 loop spans 15 amino acids. V gave up 5 bases and J gave up 5 bases, with 15 bases separating them. Per the germline V gene, CDR1 is SGHTA and CDR2 is FQGNSA.

This chain links TRBV19 with TRBJ1-2, with TRBD1 identical over 9 bases. The CDR3 contains 15 residues. The germline gives CDR1 LNHDA, CDR2 SQIVND (reference sequence). Trimming cost V 2 bases and J 0 bases; bases outside gene matches: 1. CDR3 sequence reads: CASSIRTGANYGYTF. In nucleotides, the CDR3 is TGTGCCAGTAGTATAAGGACAGGGGCTAACTATGGCTACACCTTC.

The V gene is TRBV19, the J gene TRBJ2-3, with D perhaps TRBD2 (5 bases). The CDR3 covers 15 residues. CDR1 LNHDA and CDR2 SQIVND come from the germline V gene (reference sequence). Trimming cost V 7 bases and J 2 bases, with 16 bases left between them. The CDR3 nucleotides are TGTGCCAGTACGAGGGTCGGCGGACTCACAGATACGCAGTATTTT. Encoded protein: CASTRVGGLTDTQYF.

The V gene is TRBV6-6, the J gene TRBJ2-1; 10 bases fit TRBD2. With 11 bases clipped from V and 10 bases from J, the junction kept 8 bases outside the gene matches. The CDR3 has 12 residues. Per germline, CDR1 MNHNY and CDR2 SVGAGI (reference sequence). DNA of the CDR3: TGTGCCCTTGGACTAGCGGTCGGGGAGCAGTTCTTC. It yields the protein CALGLAVGEQFF.

This clone showed up just once. J is TRBJ2-5 and V is TRBV5-6; 8 nucleotides match TRBD2. Germline CDR1 is SGHDT and CDR2 is YYEEEE. This CDR3 comprises 15 residues. The junction had 6 bases not matched to a gene; V was cut back by 4 bases and J by 1 base. For the CDR3, the DNA is TGTGCCAGCAGCGAGGAGCGGGGGCTCCAAGAGACCCAGTACTTC. It is translated as CASSEERGLQETQYF.

This chain uses TRBV7-9 with TRBJ2-3; the match to TRBD1 covers 7 bases. V lost 1 base, J lost 0 bases, and 10 bases stayed unmatched. This CDR3 is built from 18 residues. CDR1 and CDR2 (germline): SEHNR, FQNEAQ (reference sequence). The CDR3 DNA reads as TGTGCCAGCAGCTTAGAATTGGGCCAGGGGGTAAGCACAGATACGCAGTATTTT. Its translation: CASSLELGQGVSTDTQYF.

Note on this clone: A junction boundary mismatches the germline segment, possibly from a read error. The chain couples TRBV30 to TRBJ2-7; perhaps TRBD2 as D (7 bases). CDR1 and CDR2 (germline): GTSNPN, SVGIG (reference sequence). CDR3 length: 12 amino acids. CDR3 protein: CAWSPGRGDTVF. The CDR3 region has the DNA TGTGCCTGGTCACCGGGCCGGGGGGACACTGTTTTC. Full variable domain (remainder filled in from reference TRBV30 and TRBJ2-7): SQTIHQWPATLVQPVGSPLSLECTVEGTSNPNLYWYRQAAGRGLQLLFYSVGIGQISSEVPQNLSASRPQDRQFILSSKKLLLSDSGFYLCAWSPGRGDTVFGPGTRLTVT.

CDR3 protein: CASSFLGDRQTLNYGYTF. Here the CDR3 DNA reads TGTGCCAGCAGTTTCCTTGGGGACAGACAAACTCTAAACTATGGCTACACCTTC. The rearrangement uses TRBV27 and TRBJ1-2; 7 positions match TRBD1. The CDR3 runs to 18 residues. Germline lookup yields CDR1 MNHEY and CDR2 SMNVEV (reference sequence). The junction had 15 bases not matched to a gene; V was cut back by 3 bases and J by 2 bases.

V and J are TRBV5-1 and TRBJ2-7; 9 bases line up with TRBD1. The CDR3 is 15 residues long. Germline trimming cut 4 bases from V and 4 bases from J; bases unmatched to any gene: 9. CDR1 and CDR2 from the germline V gene are SGHRS and YFSETQ. The CDR3 sequence: CASSRSRTGDYEQYF. CDR3 bases: TGCGCCAGCAGCAGATCACGGACAGGGGATTACGAGCAGTACTTC.

CDR3 residues: CASTGPWGQGDSYEQYF. The CDR3 coding sequence is TGTGCCAGCACCGGCCCCTGGGGACAGGGGGATTCCTACGAGCAGTACTTC. V is TRBV7-2 and J is TRBJ2-7, with 11 nucleotides matching TRBD1. The CDR3 totals 17 residues. The V and J ends lost 7 bases and 1 base, in that order; junction bases with no gene match: 12. Germline V gene sequence: CDR1 SGHTA, CDR2 FQGNSA.